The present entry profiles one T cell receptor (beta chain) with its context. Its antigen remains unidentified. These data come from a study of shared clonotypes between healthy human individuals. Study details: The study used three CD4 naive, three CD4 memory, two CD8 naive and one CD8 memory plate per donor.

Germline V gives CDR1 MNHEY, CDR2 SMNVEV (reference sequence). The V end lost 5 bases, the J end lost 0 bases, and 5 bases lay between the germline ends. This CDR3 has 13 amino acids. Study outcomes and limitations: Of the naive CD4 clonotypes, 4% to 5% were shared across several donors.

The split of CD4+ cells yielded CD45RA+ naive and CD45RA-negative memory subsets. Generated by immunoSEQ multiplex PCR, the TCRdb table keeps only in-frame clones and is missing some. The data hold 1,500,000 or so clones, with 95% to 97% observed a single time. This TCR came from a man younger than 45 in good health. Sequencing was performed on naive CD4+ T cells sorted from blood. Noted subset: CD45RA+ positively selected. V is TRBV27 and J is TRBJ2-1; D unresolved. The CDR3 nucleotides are TGTGCCAGCAGTCCACCCTCCTACAATGAGCAGTTCTTC. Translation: CASSPPSYNEQFF.